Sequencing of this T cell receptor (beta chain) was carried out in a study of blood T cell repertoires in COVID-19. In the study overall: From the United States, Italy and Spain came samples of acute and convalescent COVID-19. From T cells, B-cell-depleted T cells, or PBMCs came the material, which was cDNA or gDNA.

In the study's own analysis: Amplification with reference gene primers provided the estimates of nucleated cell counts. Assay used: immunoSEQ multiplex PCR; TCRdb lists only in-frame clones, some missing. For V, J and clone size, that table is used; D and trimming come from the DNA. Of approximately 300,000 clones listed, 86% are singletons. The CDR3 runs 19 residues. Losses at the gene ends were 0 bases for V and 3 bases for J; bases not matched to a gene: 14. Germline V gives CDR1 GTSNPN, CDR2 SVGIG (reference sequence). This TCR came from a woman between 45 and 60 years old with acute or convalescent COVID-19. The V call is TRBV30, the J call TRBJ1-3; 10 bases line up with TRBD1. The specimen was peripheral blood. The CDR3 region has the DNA TGTGCCTGGAGTGTACGAAGAAGGACAGGGGGTCCTGGTGGAAACACCATATATTTT. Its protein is CAWSVRRRTGGPGGNTIYF.